A single sample is the source of the 31 T cell receptor beta chains below, sequenced in a study of T cells in Graves' hyperthyroidism and ophthalmopathy. Amplification yielded TCR beta CDR3 regions, with RNA transcripts as the source. First-round RT-PCR targeting the TCR CDR3 was performed with the HTBI primer set. TCRdb reanalysed the multiplex PCR reads using MiXCR and keeps one entry per CDR3 protein. The sample lists 450,000 to 650,000 distinct CDR3 sequences, about a fifth occurring once. Sequenced input: blood. The receptor set was obtained from a man between 18 and 35 years old with Graves' hyperthyroidism.

The CDR3 DNA sequence: TGTGCCAGCAGTTTCTCCGGACAGGGTCCCCCCTACGAGCAGTACTTC. Protein sequence: CASSFSGQGPPYEQYF. The chain links TRBV28 to TRBJ2-7; 8 nucleotides match TRBD1. CDR3 length: 16 amino acids. Trimming cost V 3 bases and J 2 bases; bases outside gene matches: 9. Germline loops: CDR1 MDHEN, CDR2 SYDVKM.

There are many counts of this clonotype. One end of the junction fails to match germline, which may point to a read error. This chain connects TRBV12-5 to TRBJ1-1; 8 bases are a match to TRBD1. The germline V gene encodes CDR1 LGHNT and CDR2 FRNRAP. CDR3 length: 13 residues. In nucleotides, the CDR3 is TGTGCTAGTGGTATCACAGGGGGTAGTGAGAGAATCTTT. Residues: CASGITGGSERIF. Full variable domain (missing parts from reference TRBV12-5 and TRBJ1-1): DARVTQTPRHKVTEMGQEVTMRCQPILGHNTVFWYRQTMMQGLELLAYFRNRAPLDDSGMPKDRFSAEMPDATLATLKIQPSEPRDSAVYFCASGITGGSERIFGQGTRLTVV.

This clonotype was detected ten times or more. The genes are TRBV19 and TRBJ1-1; perhaps TRBD1 as D (5 bases). Germline V gene lookup returns CDR1 LNHDA and CDR2 SQIVND (reference sequence). V lost 5 bases to trimming and J lost 1 base, with 14 bases between them. The CDR3 sequence is 15 residues long. The CDR3 DNA sequence: TGTGCCAGTAGTCCCTACAGGAGCGGGAACACTGAAGCTTTCTTT. Translation: CASSPYRSGNTEAFF.

This clonotype was observed at least ten times. The J gene is TRBJ2-2, the V gene TRBV20-1, with a weak D call TRBD1 (5 bases). The CDR3 is 13 residues long. The V gene lost 1 base and the J gene lost 7 bases, with 10 bases spanning the gap. Per germline, CDR1 DFQATT and CDR2 SNEGSKA (reference sequence). The CDR3 nucleotides are TGCAGTGCTAGAGCCTCAGGGATCGGGGAGCTGTTTTTT. This translates into CSARASGIGELFF.

In its sample, this clonotype was seen a few times. J is TRBJ2-7 and V is TRBV5-1; no firm D call. This CDR3 has 16 amino acids. CDR1 is SGHRS and CDR2 is YFSETQ in the germline V gene. The V end was cut by 3 bases, the J end by 5 bases, with 21 bases between. Here the CDR3 reads CASSSGLLPRIDEQYF. CDR3 nucleotide sequence: TGCGCCAGCAGCTCCGGTCTGTTACCTAGAATTGACGAGCAGTACTTC.

This clonotype was counted ten times or more. V gene TRBV27 combines with J gene TRBJ1-2; no firm D call. V was pared by 5 bases and J by 6 bases, with 16 bases between. Germline assignment: CDR1 MNHEY and CDR2 SMNVEV (reference sequence). There are 14 residues in the CDR3. CDR3 DNA sequence: TGTGCCAGCAGTCCCAGCCCTGCGGTTGATGGCTACACCTTC. This sequence encodes CASSPSPAVDGYTF.

This clonotype appeared many times. This chain links TRBV27 with TRBJ1-1, with 8 bases matching TRBD1. The ends lost 7 bases at V and 1 base at J; junction bases unmatched: 2. CDR1 MNHEY and CDR2 SMNVEV come from the germline V gene (reference sequence). CDR3 length: 13 residues. The CDR3 spells CASTGQGNTEAFF. DNA for the CDR3: TGTGCCAGCACAGGACAGGGGAACACTGAAGCTTTCTTT.

This clonotype was recorded at least ten times. The V gene is TRBV28, the J gene TRBJ2-7; TRBD1 matches at 12 bases. After removal of 5 bases from V and 6 bases from J, the junction contained 5 bases not matched to a gene. CDR1 and CDR2 (germline): MDHEN, SYDVKM. The CDR3 has 14 residues. The CDR3 coding sequence is TGTGCCAGCAGTATAGGGACAGGGGGCAGCGAGCAGTACTTC. It codes for CASSIGTGGSEQYF. The full variable domain, its missing parts supplied by reference TRBV28 and TRBJ2-7, is DVKVTQSSRYLVKRTGEKVFLECVQDMDHENMFWYRQDPGLGLRLIYFSYDVKMKEKGDIPEGYSVSREKKERFSLILESASTNQTSMYLCASSIGTGGSEQYFGPGTRLTVT.

This clonotype was seen a handful of times. The chain couples TRBV18 to TRBJ2-4, with D tentatively TRBD2 (6 bases). Trimming removed 4 bases from V and 11 bases from J, with 9 bases in between. The germline V gene has CDR1 KGHSH and CDR2 LQKENI. The CDR3 has 11 amino acids. CDR3 coding DNA: TGTGCCAGCTCACTCAGGGAGGTTCAGTACTTC. The encoded protein is CASSLREVQYF.

The table lists this clonotype with a few counts. V gene TRBV7-3 combines with J gene TRBJ2-7; the D gene is possibly TRBD2 (5 bases). This CDR3 is 15 amino acids long. Trimming cost V 0 bases and J 2 bases, with 11 bases left between them. Germline loops: CDR1 SGHTA, CDR2 FQGTGA. Here the CDR3 DNA reads TGTGCCAGCAGCTTAACCGGGGATTCCGCCTACGAGCAGTACTTC. Its protein product is CASSLTGDSAYEQYF.

The sample holds many counts of this clonotype. The chain links TRBV19 to TRBJ2-7, with 10 nucleotides matching TRBD2. Losses at the gene ends were 3 bases for V and 2 bases for J; bases not matched to a gene: 1. Germline assignment: CDR1 LNHDA and CDR2 SQIVND (reference sequence). The CDR3 is 14 residues long. The CDR3 sequence is CASSITSGTYEQYF. The CDR3 DNA reads TGTGCCAGTAGTATTACTAGCGGGACCTACGAGCAGTACTTC.

In its sample, this clonotype was seen a few times. The chain uses TRBV20-1 and TRBJ1-2; tentatively, D is TRBD1 (5 bases). The CDR3 runs 15 residues. The V gene's germline CDR1 is DFQATT and CDR2 SNEGSKA (reference sequence). Trimming cost V 6 bases and J 7 bases, with 24 bases left between them. DNA for the CDR3: TGCAGTGCGCCGGGGGGGAAGCTCAGCCACCTTGGCTACACCTTC. As protein: CSAPGGKLSHLGYTF.

This chain uses TRBV6-1 with TRBJ1-6; D call uncertain. From germline, CDR1 is MNHNS and CDR2 SASEGT. V was clipped by 6 bases and J by 6 bases, with 12 bases between them. The CDR3 consists of 14 residues. The CDR3 sequence is CASRAPEPNSPLHF. The CDR3 region has the DNA TGTGCCAGCAGGGCGCCAGAACCTAATTCACCCCTCCACTTT.

This clonotype showed up just a few times. The V call is TRBV6-1, the J call TRBJ1-3; a weak D match, TRBD1 (5 bases). CDR1 MNHNS and CDR2 SASEGT come from the germline V gene. The CDR3 length is 16 residues. Trimming removed 6 bases at V and 3 bases at J, with 18 bases between. Here the CDR3 DNA reads TGTGCCAGCAGACAACCCGGGACGTATGATGGAAACACCATATATTTT. This translates into CASRQPGTYDGNTIYF.

This clonotype has at least ten counts. The V gene is TRBV12-3 or TRBV12-4, the J gene TRBJ1-2; TRBD1 matches at 11 bases. The CDR3 length is 15 residues. With 5 bases clipped from V and 4 bases from J, the junction kept 6 bases outside the gene matches. The chain's CDR3 is CASSMDRGLAYGYTF. The CDR3 DNA follows: TGTGCCAGCAGTATGGACAGGGGGCTAGCCTATGGCTACACCTTC.

This clonotype was recorded once. This chain connects TRBV2 to TRBJ2-5; D unclear. This CDR3 region has 15 residues. Trimming cost V 6 bases and J 9 bases, with 23 bases left between them. CDR1 and CDR2 from the germline V gene are SNHLY and FYNNEI. The CDR3 bases are TGTGCCAGCAGGGCCGCCTTGGACCGCCAGAAATCCCAGTACTTC. Its translation: CASRAALDRQKSQYF.

The chain recombines TRBV25-1 with TRBJ2-7; 7 positions agree with TRBD1. This CDR3 spans 15 amino acids. The V and J ends lost 3 bases and 3 bases, in that order; junction bases with no gene match: 8. Germline assignment: CDR1 MGHDK and CDR2 SYGVNS. The chain's CDR3 is CASSDPGGINYEQYF. The CDR3 DNA reads as TGTGCCAGCAGTGACCCAGGGGGAATTAACTACGAGCAGTACTTC.

V gene TRBV12-3 or TRBV12-4 combines with J gene TRBJ2-5; 10 positions match TRBD1. J was trimmed by 4 bases and V by 5 bases; bases with no gene match: 7. The CDR3 contains 15 residues. CDR3 loop: CASSTRTGGGETQYF. CDR3 coding DNA: TGTGCCAGCAGTACAAGGACAGGGGGTGGAGAGACCCAGTACTTC.

This clonotype was seen many times. The V and J genes are TRBV2 and TRBJ1-2; D is undetermined. Germline V gives CDR1 SNHLY, CDR2 FYNNEI. CDR3 length: 12 residues. The germline V and J ends were trimmed by 3 bases and 8 bases, with 10 bases remaining between them. In DNA, the CDR3 is TGTGCCAGCAGTGACCAGCGTCGGGGCTACACCTTC. Its protein product is CASSDQRRGYTF.

The sample holds many counts of this clonotype. This sequence joins TRBV12-3 or TRBV12-4 and TRBJ1-3; D may be TRBD1 (6 bases). CDR3 length: 17 residues. Trimming pared 6 bases from V and 0 bases from J, leaving 18 bases between. The CDR3 spells CASSRLGGARSGNTIYF. For the CDR3, the DNA is TGTGCCAGCAGCCGACTAGGGGGGGCCCGCTCTGGAAACACCATATATTTT.

This clonotype was recorded many times. The gene calls are TRBV12-3 or TRBV12-4 and TRBJ1-5, with no clear D. This CDR3 contains 15 residues. The V end was cut by 3 bases, the J end by 0 bases, with 9 bases between. CDR3 coding DNA: TGTGCCAGCAGTTTGGAGGCTGGTAGCAATCAGCCCCAGCATTTT. It encodes CASSLEAGSNQPQHF.

This sequence joins TRBV12-3 or TRBV12-4 and TRBJ1-1; D is unresolved. Trimming removed 3 bases at V and 2 bases at J, with 16 bases between. The CDR3 sequence is 16 residues long. The CDR3 DNA sequence: TGTGCCAGCAGTTTGTTCGTTCGGGGAGATAACACTGAAGCTTTCTTT. Its protein product is CASSLFVRGDNTEAFF.

The chain couples TRBV28 to TRBJ1-5; the D gene is possibly TRBD1 (5 bases). CDR3 length: 15 residues. Germline assignment: CDR1 MDHEN and CDR2 SYDVKM. V was cut by 4 bases and J by 13 bases, with 23 bases left in between. This CDR3 reads CASSSQDTGRPPQHF. CDR3 coding DNA: TGTGCCAGCAGTTCCCAGGACACGGGTCGTCCGCCTCAGCATTTT.

The chain has TRBV3-1 and TRBJ1-3; 7 bases line up with TRBD1. The germline CDR1 and CDR2 sequences are LGHDT and YNNKEL (reference sequence). The J segment lost 0 bases and the V segment lost 1 base, leaving 6 bases of the junction unmatched. The CDR3 consists of 17 residues. The CDR3 sequence: CASSQGRQGPSGNTIYF. The CDR3 bases are TGTGCCAGCAGCCAAGGTCGACAGGGTCCCTCTGGAAACACCATATATTTT. Drawing the rest from reference TRBV3-1 and TRBJ1-3, the complete variable domain is DTAVSQTPKYLVTQMGNDKSIKCEQNLGHDTMYWYKQDSKKFLKIMFSYNNKELIINETVPNRFSPKSPDKAHLNLHINSLELGDSAVYFCASSQGRQGPSGNTIYFGEGSWLTVV.

This clonotype was counted many times. The chain has TRBV30 and TRBJ1-5, with a tentative D call TRBD1 (5 bases). The CDR3 extends over 13 amino acids. Germline CDR1 and CDR2: GTSNPN and SVGIG (reference sequence). Trimming took 3 bases from V and 4 from J, leaving 10 bases between them. CDR3 in amino acids: CAWSRERNQPQHF. The CDR3 region has the DNA TGTGCCTGGAGCAGGGAACGGAATCAGCCCCAGCATTTT.

V usage is TRBV6-1 and J usage is TRBJ2-7; the D gene could be TRBD1 or TRBD2 (5 bases each). The CDR3 covers 15 residues. V lost 6 bases, J lost 4 bases, and 19 bases lay in between. Germline loops: CDR1 MNHNS, CDR2 SASEGT. CDR3 DNA: TGTGCCAGCAGCGTCACACGAGACAGAGGGTACGAGCAGTACTTC. This gives the protein CASSVTRDRGYEQYF.

Ten or more counts support this clonotype. The V gene is TRBV6-5, the J gene TRBJ1-1; no reliable D call. V was shortened by 4 bases and J by 6 bases, with 15 bases between the two germline ends. In germline, CDR1 is MNHEY, CDR2 SVGAGI. The CDR3 extends over 14 amino acids. The CDR3 spells CASSLGPGWAEAFF. The CDR3 DNA reads as TGTGCCAGCAGTTTAGGACCGGGTTGGGCTGAAGCTTTCTTT.

V is TRBV19 and J is TRBJ2-1; the D gene is possibly TRBD2 (7 bases). The germline gives CDR1 LNHDA, CDR2 SQIVND (reference sequence). The CDR3 is made up of 15 amino acids. Deletions cut 3 bases from V and 7 bases from J, with 16 bases between. The CDR3 DNA sequence: TGTGCCAGTAGTATTGGGGGGGGCTGGGGTAATGAGCAGTTCTTC. Residues: CASSIGGGWGNEQFF. Full variable domain (outside the CDR3, taken from reference TRBV19 and TRBJ2-1): DGGITQSPKYLFRKEGQNVTLSCEQNLNHDAMYWYRQDPGQGLRLIYYSQIVNDFQKGDIAEGYSVSREKKESFPLTVTSAQKNPTAFYLCASSIGGGWGNEQFFGPGTRLTVL.

This clonotype has at least ten counts. The chain employs TRBV6-5 and TRBJ2-2, with no clear D. This CDR3 is built from 14 residues. Between the trimmed V and J ends, which lost 0 bases and 4 bases, there was a span of 6 bases. The germline gives CDR1 MNHEY, CDR2 SVGAGI. CDR3 in amino acids: CASSYSHRTGELFF. The CDR3 DNA reads TGTGCCAGCAGTTACTCGCACCGCACCGGGGAGCTGTTTTTT.

This clonotype turned up a few times. This chain connects TRBV7-2 to TRBJ2-7, with 9 bases aligning to TRBD2. The germline V gene has CDR1 SGHTA and CDR2 FQGNSA. J gave up 2 bases and V 6 bases, and 2 bases lay outside the gene matches. CDR3 length: 13 residues. CDR3 in amino acids: CASRAGGTYEQYF. The CDR3 DNA follows: TGTGCCAGCAGAGCGGGAGGAACCTACGAGCAGTACTTC.

The chain employs TRBV12-3 or TRBV12-4 and TRBJ2-5; 8 positions match TRBD1. The trim removed 3 bases at V and 3 bases at J, leaving 6 bases unmatched. The CDR3 extends over 15 amino acids. The CDR3 spells CASSFWAGGEETQYF. Written as DNA, the CDR3 is TGTGCCAGCAGTTTCTGGGCAGGGGGCGAAGAGACCCAGTACTTC.